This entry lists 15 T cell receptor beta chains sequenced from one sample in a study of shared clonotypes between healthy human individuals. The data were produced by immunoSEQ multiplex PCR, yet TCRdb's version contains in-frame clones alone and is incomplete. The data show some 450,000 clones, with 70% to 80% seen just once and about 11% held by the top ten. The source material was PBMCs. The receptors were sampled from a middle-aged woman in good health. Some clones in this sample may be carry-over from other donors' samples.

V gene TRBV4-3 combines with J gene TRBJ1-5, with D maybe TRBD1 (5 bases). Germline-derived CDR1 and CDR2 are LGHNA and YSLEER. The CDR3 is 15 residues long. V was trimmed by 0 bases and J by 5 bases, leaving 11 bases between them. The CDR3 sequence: CASSQDYDSYQPQHF. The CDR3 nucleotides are TGCGCCAGCAGCCAAGATTACGACAGTTATCAGCCCCAGCATTTT.

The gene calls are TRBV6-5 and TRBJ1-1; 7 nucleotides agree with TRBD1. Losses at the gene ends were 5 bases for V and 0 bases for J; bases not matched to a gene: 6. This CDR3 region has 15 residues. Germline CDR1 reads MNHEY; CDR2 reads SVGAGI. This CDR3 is CASSLTGPLNTEAFF. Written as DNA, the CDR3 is TGTGCCAGCAGTCTGACAGGGCCCTTGAACACTGAAGCTTTCTTT.

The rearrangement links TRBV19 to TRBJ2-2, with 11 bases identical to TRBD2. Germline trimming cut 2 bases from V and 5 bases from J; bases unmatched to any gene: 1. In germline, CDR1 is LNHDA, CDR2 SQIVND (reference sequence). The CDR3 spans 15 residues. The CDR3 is CASSIIAGGTGELFF. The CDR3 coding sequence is TGTGCCAGTAGTATAATAGCGGGAGGGACCGGGGAGCTGTTTTTT.

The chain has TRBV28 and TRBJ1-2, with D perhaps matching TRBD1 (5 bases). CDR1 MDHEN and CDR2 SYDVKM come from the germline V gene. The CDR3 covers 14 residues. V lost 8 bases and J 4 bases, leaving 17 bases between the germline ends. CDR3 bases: TGTGCCAGCGCCTCCTCCGGGGGGATCTATGGCTACACCTTC. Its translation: CASASSGGIYGYTF.

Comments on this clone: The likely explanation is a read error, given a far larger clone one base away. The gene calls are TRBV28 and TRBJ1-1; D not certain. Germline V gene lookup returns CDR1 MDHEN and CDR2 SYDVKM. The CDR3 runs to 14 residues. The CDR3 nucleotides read TGTGCCAGCAGTTTTACAGACCTGAACACTGAAGCTTCCTTT. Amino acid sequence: CASSFTDLNTEASF. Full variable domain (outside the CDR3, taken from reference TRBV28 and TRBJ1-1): DVKVTQSSRYLVKRTGEKVFLECVQDMDHENMFWYRQDPGLGLRLIYFSYDVKMKEKGDIPEGYSVSREKKERFSLILESASTNQTSMYLCASSFTDLNTEASFGQGTRLTVV.

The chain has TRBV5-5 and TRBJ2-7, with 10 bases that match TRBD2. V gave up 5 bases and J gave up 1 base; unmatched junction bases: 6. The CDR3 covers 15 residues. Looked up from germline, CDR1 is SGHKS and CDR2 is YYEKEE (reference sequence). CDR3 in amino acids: CASSTGLAISYEQYF. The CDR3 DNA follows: TGTGCCAGCAGTACGGGACTAGCGATTTCCTACGAGCAGTACTTC. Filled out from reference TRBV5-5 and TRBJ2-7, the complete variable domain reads DAGVTQSPTHLIKTRGQQVTLRCSPISGHKSVSWYQQVLGQGPQFIFQYYEKEERGRGNFPDRFSARQFPNYSSELNVNALLLGDSALYLCASSTGLAISYEQYFGPGTRLTVT.

For the CDR3, the DNA is TGTGCCAGCAGCCTGACAGGGAAGACCCAGTACTTC. Its translation is CASSLTGKTQYF. The chain uses TRBV9 and TRBJ2-5; TRBD1 matches 7 bases. After removal of 4 bases from V and 6 bases from J, the junction contained 3 bases not matched to a gene. The germline V gene has CDR1 SGDLS and CDR2 YYNGEE. The CDR3 has 12 amino acids. Supplemented by reference TRBV9 and TRBJ2-5, the full variable domain reads DSGVTQTPKHLITATGQRVTLRCSPRSGDLSVYWYQQSLDQGLQFLIQYYNGEERAKGNILERFSAQQFPDLHSELNLSSLELGDSALYFCASSLTGKTQYFGPGTRLLVL.

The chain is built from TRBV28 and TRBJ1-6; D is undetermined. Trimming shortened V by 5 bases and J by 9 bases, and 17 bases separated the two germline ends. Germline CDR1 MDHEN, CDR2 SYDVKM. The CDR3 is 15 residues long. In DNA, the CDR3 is TGTGCCAGCAGTCCCGGGGTGGGGATGGGTTCACCCCTCCACTTT. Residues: CASSPGVGMGSPLHF.

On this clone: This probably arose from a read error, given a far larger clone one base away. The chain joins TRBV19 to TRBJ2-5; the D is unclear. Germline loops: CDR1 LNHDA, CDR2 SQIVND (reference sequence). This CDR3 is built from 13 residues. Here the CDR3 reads CASTDVPGEAQYF. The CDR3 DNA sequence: TGTGCCAGTACCGATGTCCCAGGAGAGGCCCAGTACTTC.

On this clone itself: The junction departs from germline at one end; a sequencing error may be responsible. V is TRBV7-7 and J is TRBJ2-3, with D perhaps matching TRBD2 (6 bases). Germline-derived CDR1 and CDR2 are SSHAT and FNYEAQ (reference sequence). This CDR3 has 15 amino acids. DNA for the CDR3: TGTGCTAGCAGCTTAGTCGGGGGAATTGGGGATACGCAGTATTTT. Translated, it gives CASSLVGGIGDTQYF.

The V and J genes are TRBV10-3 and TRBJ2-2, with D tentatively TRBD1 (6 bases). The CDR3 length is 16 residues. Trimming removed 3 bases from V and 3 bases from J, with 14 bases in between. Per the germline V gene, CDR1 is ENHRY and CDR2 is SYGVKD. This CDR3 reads CAISEYRVSDTGELFF. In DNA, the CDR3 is TGTGCCATCAGTGAATACAGGGTGTCGGACACCGGGGAGCTGTTTTTT.

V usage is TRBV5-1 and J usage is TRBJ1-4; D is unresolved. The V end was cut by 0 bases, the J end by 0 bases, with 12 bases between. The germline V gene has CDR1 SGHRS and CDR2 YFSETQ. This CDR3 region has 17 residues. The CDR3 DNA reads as TGCGCCAGCAGCTTGGCTGGGAGAGGACCAACTAATGAAAAACTGTTTTTT. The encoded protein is CASSLAGRGPTNEKLFF.

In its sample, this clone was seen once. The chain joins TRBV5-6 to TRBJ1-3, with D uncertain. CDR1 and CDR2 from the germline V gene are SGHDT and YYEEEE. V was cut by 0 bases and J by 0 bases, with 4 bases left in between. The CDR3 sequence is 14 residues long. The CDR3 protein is CASSLVTSGNTIYF. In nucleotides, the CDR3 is TGTGCCAGCAGCTTGGTAACCTCTGGAAACACCATATATTTT.

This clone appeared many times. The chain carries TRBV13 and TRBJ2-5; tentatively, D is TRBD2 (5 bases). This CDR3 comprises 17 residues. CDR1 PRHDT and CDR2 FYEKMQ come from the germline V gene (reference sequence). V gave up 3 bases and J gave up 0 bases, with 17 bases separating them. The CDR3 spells CASSFSHHGSDQETQYF. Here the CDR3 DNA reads TGTGCCAGCAGCTTTAGCCATCATGGTAGCGACCAAGAGACCCAGTACTTC.

CDR3 loop: CASSTPSDPQETQYF. The CDR3 nucleotides read TGTGCCAGCAGCACCCCTAGCGATCCTCAAGAGACCCAGTACTTC. The J gene is TRBJ2-5, the V gene TRBV7-9; maybe TRBD2 (6 bases). CDR3 length: 15 amino acids. The germline V gene encodes CDR1 SEHNR and CDR2 FQNEAQ (reference sequence). Trimming pared 5 bases from V and 2 bases from J, leaving 15 bases between. The full variable domain, its missing parts supplied by reference TRBV7-9 and TRBJ2-5, is DTGVSQNPRHKITKRGQNVTFRCDPISEHNRLYWYRQTLGQGPEFLTYFQNEAQLEKSRLLSDRFSAERPKGSFSTLEIQRTEQGDSAMYLCASSTPSDPQETQYFGPGTRLLVL.